This T cell receptor beta chain was captured by sequencing in a study of T cell repertoires in cytomegalovirus infection. Study findings and constraints: HLA-C-restricted CMV-specific TCR beta clonotypes prevailed in the ex vivo response. Adding up the frequency of public TCR beta families identified people who carried CMV plus the relevant HLA.

One entry per CDR3 protein results from TCRdb running MiXCR on the reads. The table lists approximately 250,000 distinct CDR3 sequences, approximately 7% of them singletons, with roughly 6% in the top ten. Trimming cost V 4 bases and J 9 bases; bases outside gene matches: 10. The CDR3 consists of 13 residues. Germline loops: CDR1 SQVTM, CDR2 ANQGSEA. With respect to this clonotype: The antigen remains unidentified.

This clonotype was sampled from a human donor in good health (CMV status not recorded). Some clones in this sample may be carry-over from other donors' samples. This chain joins TRBV29-1 and TRBJ2-3, with 7 bases matching TRBD1. Sequencing was carried out using PBMCs. This CDR3 reads CSVGGTAERTQYF. In DNA form, the CDR3 reads TGCAGCGTTGGTGGGACAGCCGAGAGGACGCAGTATTTT.